What follows are 30 T cell receptor beta chains derived from one specimen sequenced in a study of T cells after yellow fever vaccination. TCRdb re-called the 5' RACE reads through MiXCR, storing one row per CDR3 protein. This sample yields around 350,000 distinct CDR3 sequences, of which 11% are seen a single time; roughly 18% belongs to the top ten. Sample: PBMCs, taken on the day of the first yellow fever vaccination. The origin of the receptors is a man younger than 30 who received the YFV17D yellow fever vaccine.

The rearrangement links TRBV7-2 to TRBJ1-4; D possibly corresponds to TRBD1 (6 bases). V lost 5 bases and J 5 bases, leaving 15 bases between the germline ends. Germline assignment: CDR1 SGHTA and CDR2 FQGNSA. The CDR3 is 15 residues long. Here the CDR3 DNA reads TGTGCCAGCAGCCTCCAGGGGAGTTACAATGAAAAACTGTTTTTT. Its protein is CASSLQGSYNEKLFF.

V usage is TRBV29-1 and J usage is TRBJ1-2, with 7 bases fitting TRBD1. CDR3 size: 14 residues. CDR1 is SQVTM, CDR2 ANQGSEA, per germline. With 6 bases clipped from V and 0 bases from J, the junction kept 7 bases outside the gene matches. CDR3 sequence reads: CSVYGQAANYGYTF. DNA for the CDR3: TGCAGCGTATATGGACAGGCAGCTAACTATGGCTACACCTTC.

J is TRBJ2-3 and V is TRBV27; no firm D call. The germline V gene has CDR1 MNHEY and CDR2 SMNVEV (reference sequence). The V and J ends lost 4 bases and 1 base respectively, with 9 bases between them. The CDR3 totals 14 residues. CDR3 sequence reads: CASSSFRGTDTQYF. CDR3 DNA sequence: TGTGCCAGCAGTTCCTTCCGTGGCACAGATACGCAGTATTTT.

The V call is TRBV7-9, the J call TRBJ2-1; 8 bases match TRBD2. Germline lookup yields CDR1 SEHNR and CDR2 FQNEAQ (reference sequence). After removal of 1 base from V and 6 bases from J, the junction contained 8 bases not matched to a gene. This CDR3 region has 16 residues. DNA for the CDR3: TGTGCCAGCAGCTTAGGAAATGGCCTAGCGGGCAATGAGCAGTTCTTC. It specifies CASSLGNGLAGNEQFF.

This clonotype has ten or more counts. The chain combines TRBV12-3 or TRBV12-4 with TRBJ1-2; D unresolved. The CDR3 totals 13 residues. V shed 4 bases and J shed 7 bases, with 13 bases lying between them. The CDR3 region has the DNA TGTGCCAGCAGTTCCGGGAGTGCGGCTGGCTACACCTTC. Protein product: CASSSGSAAGYTF.

This clonotype turned up a few times. The chain has TRBV20-1 and TRBJ1-3; D is ambiguous. V lost 2 bases and J 0 bases, leaving 8 bases between the germline ends. The CDR3 has 14 residues. Germline V CDR1 and CDR2: DFQATT, SNEGSKA (reference sequence). CDR3: CSARQQSSGNTIYF. Here the CDR3 DNA reads TGCAGTGCTAGACAGCAGAGCTCTGGAAACACCATATATTTT.

This clonotype was found many times. This sequence joins TRBV5-1 and TRBJ2-7; tentatively, D is TRBD1 or TRBD2 (5 bases each). V was trimmed by 0 bases and J by 2 bases, leaving 12 bases between them. The length of the CDR3 is 15 residues. Germline loops: CDR1 SGHRS, CDR2 YFSETQ. The CDR3 is CASSLDPGLTYEQYF. In DNA, the CDR3 is TGCGCCAGCAGCTTGGATCCGGGGCTAACCTACGAGCAGTACTTC.

This rearrangement joins TRBV20-1 to TRBJ1-5, with D perhaps matching TRBD1 (5 bases). V lost 3 bases to trimming and J lost 2 bases, with 5 bases between them. This CDR3 is 12 amino acids long. The germline V gene encodes CDR1 DFQATT and CDR2 SNEGSKA (reference sequence). The CDR3 bases are TGCAGTGCTAGCAGGGGCAATCAGCCCCAGCATTTT. This sequence encodes CSASRGNQPQHF.

The CDR3 region is CASSQDAVGSYEQYV. The CDR3 region has the DNA TGTGCCAGCAGCCAAGACGCCGTAGGGTCCTACGAGCAGTACGTC. The chain combines TRBV4-2 with TRBJ2-7, with unresolved D. The CDR3 spans 15 residues. Germline V lookup: CDR1 LGHNA, CDR2 YNFKEQ. V was cut by 0 bases and J by 1 base, with 10 bases left in between.

The rearrangement uses TRBV29-1 and TRBJ2-3; D gene uncertain. The ends were cut back, 4 bases at V and 7 bases at J, with 18 bases in the middle. This CDR3 region has 14 residues. Germline V CDR1 and CDR2: SQVTM, ANQGSEA. The CDR3 DNA follows: TGCAGCGTTGTTCTGGACCCCAATCCACATACGCAGTATTTT. Protein sequence: CSVVLDPNPHTQYF.

The rearrangement joins TRBV12-3 or TRBV12-4 to TRBJ1-6; 8 bases map to TRBD1. V trimming: 2 bases; J trimming: 9 bases; junction bases outside the gene matches: 6. The CDR3 spans 15 residues. CDR3: CASSLQGAGSSPLHF. As DNA, the CDR3 is TGTGCCAGCAGTTTACAGGGGGCAGGGTCTTCACCCCTCCACTTT.

The CDR3 here is CASKVADSTDTQYF. DNA for the CDR3: TGTGCCAGCAAGGTTGCGGACTCCACAGATACGCAGTATTTT. This chain links TRBV5-4 with TRBJ2-3; D is possibly TRBD2 (5 bases). Trimming left V 6 bases short and J 2 bases short, with 13 bases between. CDR3 length: 14 amino acids. From germline, CDR1 is SGHNT and CDR2 YYREEE (reference sequence). The entire variable domain, with the rest obtained from reference TRBV5-4 and TRBJ2-3, is as follows: ETGVTQSPTHLIKTRGQQVTLRCSSQSGHNTVSWYQQALGQGPQFIFQYYREEENGRGNFPPRFSGLQFPNYSSELNVNALELDDSALYLCASKVADSTDTQYFGPGTRLTVL.

This clonotype was recorded many times. The chain has TRBV12-3 or TRBV12-4 and TRBJ2-3; tentatively, D is TRBD1 (6 bases). The CDR3 consists of 15 residues. The V and J ends lost 3 bases and 4 bases respectively, with 14 bases between them. The CDR3 region is CASSLPRGLPDTQYF. CDR3 bases: TGTGCCAGCAGTTTGCCCAGGGGCCTCCCAGATACGCAGTATTTT.

The J gene is TRBJ2-2, the V gene TRBV24-1, with D perhaps TRBD1 (5 bases). Trimming pared 4 bases from V and 7 bases from J, leaving 15 bases between. The CDR3 is 15 residues long. CDR1 is KGHDR, CDR2 SFDVKD, per germline. For the CDR3, the DNA is TGTGCCACCAGTGACCTCGGACCCCAGGGCGGGGAGCTGTTTTTT. Its protein is CATSDLGPQGGELFF.

This sequence joins TRBV4-3 and TRBJ1-3; the D gene is possibly TRBD1 (6 bases). Germline V CDR1 and CDR2: LGHNA, YSLEER. The CDR3 has 16 amino acids. V was clipped by 0 bases and J by 2 bases, with 11 bases between them. CDR3 DNA sequence: TGCGCCAGCAGCCAAGAGGGGGCAGGGACTGGAAACACCATATATTTT. The encoded protein is CASSQEGAGTGNTIYF.

This clonotype was observed a handful of times. The chain combines TRBV28 with TRBJ1-5, with D perhaps TRBD1 (6 bases). The CDR3 extends over 15 amino acids. V was clipped by 6 bases and J by 0 bases, with 12 bases between them. Germline V CDR1 and CDR2: MDHEN, SYDVKM. The CDR3 reads CASRTAGASNQPQHF. In DNA, the CDR3 is TGTGCCAGCAGGACCGCGGGGGCTAGCAATCAGCCCCAGCATTTT.

This sequence joins TRBV12-3 or TRBV12-4 and TRBJ2-3, with 8 nucleotides matching TRBD2. The CDR3 length is 14 residues. The ends lost 1 base at V and 6 bases at J; junction bases unmatched: 3. For the CDR3, the DNA is TGTGCCAGCAGTTTAGGGACTAGCTACGATACGCAGTATTTT. Amino acid sequence: CASSLGTSYDTQYF.

There are many counts of this clonotype. The chain is built from TRBV4-1 and TRBJ2-2; TRBD1 aligns across 8 bases. CDR3 length: 16 residues. Trimming took 4 bases from V and 7 from J; bases not matched to a gene: 11. Germline assignment: CDR1 MGHRA and CDR2 YSYEKL. CDR3 sequence (DNA): TGCGCCAGCAGCCCTGAACGCAGGGGGCAGATCGGGGAGCTGTTTTTT. Encoded protein: CASSPERRGQIGELFF.

This clonotype was observed at least ten times. The rearrangement links TRBV7-9 to TRBJ2-1; D is possibly TRBD1 (5 bases). The CDR3 consists of 13 residues. V shed 4 bases and J shed 5 bases, with 9 bases lying between them. From germline, CDR1 is SEHNR and CDR2 FQNEAQ (reference sequence). The CDR3 bases are TGTGCCAGCAGCTCACGACAGAACAATGAGCAGTTCTTC. Protein sequence: CASSSRQNNEQFF.

The table lists this clonotype with a few counts. The chain combines TRBV4-2 with TRBJ2-1, with 8 nucleotides matching TRBD2. Per the germline V gene, CDR1 is LGHNA and CDR2 is YNFKEQ. The CDR3 length is 16 residues. V lost 7 bases and J lost 3; bases outside the gene matches: 11. The CDR3 protein is CASTFKWGTSYNEQFF. The CDR3 DNA reads TGTGCCAGCACCTTCAAGTGGGGGACTAGCTACAATGAGCAGTTCTTC.

This clonotype was recorded a few times. The chain is built from TRBV7-8 and TRBJ2-3; 14 bases agree with TRBD2. The CDR3 extends over 17 amino acids. The germline V gene has CDR1 SGHVS and CDR2 FQNEAQ. Trimming at V came to 0 bases and at J to 4 bases, leaving 3 bases not matched to a gene. The CDR3 here is CASSLARLAGGPDTQYF. The CDR3 DNA reads TGTGCCAGCAGCTTAGCCCGACTAGCGGGGGGGCCAGATACGCAGTATTTT.

This clonotype was counted many times. The rearrangement joins TRBV20-1 to TRBJ1-5; 10 bases fit TRBD1. CDR1 is DFQATT, CDR2 SNEGSKA, per germline (reference sequence). CDR3 length: 14 residues. V was pared by 5 bases and J by 2 bases, with 3 bases of the junction left unmatched. The DNA of the CDR3 is TGCAGTGCTGGGGGGACAGGGGGCAATCAGCCCCAGCATTTT. Residues: CSAGGTGGNQPQHF.

This clonotype appeared a few times. The chain is built from TRBV7-2 and TRBJ1-6, with 7 bases lining up with TRBD1. Germline CDR1 and CDR2: SGHTA and FQGNSA. Germline trimming cut 3 bases from V and 7 bases from J; bases unmatched to any gene: 6. The CDR3 extends over 15 amino acids. The CDR3 here is CASSFFTGENSPLHF. The DNA of the CDR3 is TGTGCCAGCAGCTTTTTCACAGGGGAAAATTCACCCCTCCACTTT.

The rearrangement joins TRBV28 to TRBJ2-1, with D perhaps TRBD1 or TRBD2 (5 bases each). V was cut by 1 base and J by 8 bases, with 18 bases left in between. The CDR3 totals 16 residues. Looked up from germline, CDR1 is MDHEN and CDR2 is SYDVKM. CDR3 sequence reads: CASSLYGTLSDDEQFF. CDR3 nucleotide sequence: TGTGCCAGCAGTTTATATGGGACCCTATCGGACGATGAGCAGTTCTTC.

This clonotype has only a few counts. The rearrangement uses TRBV20-1 and TRBJ2-1, with unresolved D. The CDR3 loop spans 13 amino acids. Germline CDR1 reads DFQATT; CDR2 reads SNEGSKA (reference sequence). Trimming pared 6 bases from V and 0 bases from J, leaving 9 bases between. CDR3 coding DNA: TGCAGTGCACCACAGCGCTCCTACAATGAGCAGTTCTTC. As protein: CSAPQRSYNEQFF.

V and J are TRBV7-2 and TRBJ1-4; perhaps TRBD1 as D (6 bases). V was pared by 3 bases and J by 0 bases, with 14 bases between. The CDR3 contains 17 residues. CDR1 SGHTA and CDR2 FQGNSA come from the germline V gene. Here the CDR3 reads CASSFPRGGSTNEKLFF. CDR3 DNA sequence: TGTGCCAGCAGCTTTCCCCGAGGGGGGTCAACTAATGAAAAACTGTTTTTT.

This clonotype was observed a few times. The chain joins TRBV6-2 or TRBV6-3 to TRBJ2-5; D call uncertain. CDR1 MNHEY and CDR2 SVGEGT come from the germline V gene. Trimming took 2 bases from V and 4 from J, leaving 20 bases between them. The CDR3 has 17 residues. Here the CDR3 DNA reads TGTGCCAGCAGTTACCCATCGGACCTGGAAAGACCAGAGACCCAGTACTTC. Protein: CASSYPSDLERPETQYF.

This clonotype was seen at least ten times. The chain recombines TRBV5-6 with TRBJ2-7; TRBD1 agrees at 9 bases. This CDR3 region has 14 residues. Per the germline V gene, CDR1 is SGHDT and CDR2 is YYEEEE. Trimming cost V 2 bases and J 4 bases; bases outside gene matches: 4. As DNA, the CDR3 is TGTGCCAGCAGCTTTTGGGACAGGGTATACGAGCAGTACGTC. Translating it yields CASSFWDRVYEQYV.

This rearrangement joins TRBV7-2 to TRBJ2-7; TRBD1 might be the D (5 bases). The CDR3 totals 14 residues. Germline CDR1 and CDR2: SGHTA and FQGNSA. Trimming took off 0 bases at V and 3 bases at J, with 9 bases between the two ends. CDR3 residues: CASSLAGVGYEQYF. The CDR3 DNA reads TGTGCCAGCAGCTTAGCAGGGGTCGGCTACGAGCAGTACTTC.

The sample holds a few counts of this clonotype. The rearrangement joins TRBV6-2 or TRBV6-3 to TRBJ1-2, with D possibly TRBD1 on 5 matching bases. V shed 2 bases and J shed 7 bases, with 11 bases lying between them. The CDR3 totals 13 residues. CDR1 MNHEY and CDR2 SVGEGT come from the germline V gene. The CDR3 region has the DNA TGTGCCAGCAGTTACCACACGGGACTTGGCTACACCTTC. Amino acid sequence: CASSYHTGLGYTF.